This T cell receptor (beta chain) was sequenced during a study of blood T cells in healthy people across ages. Study-wide points: A strong correlation between TCR beta diversity and naive T cell percentage was seen. Compared with aged donors, long-lived donors showed fewer expanded clones, suggesting selection.

This clonotype occurred a few times. What it binds is not known. Roughly 10 milliliters of peripheral blood were drawn from each donor. V trimming: 8 bases; J trimming: 6 bases; junction bases outside the gene matches: 6. This CDR3 has 15 residues. CDR1 is MNHNY, CDR2 SVGAGI, per germline (reference sequence). A second PCR of about 6 to 11 cycles used a sample-barcoded 5' primer and a J-beta primer mix. A template-switch adaptor containing 12 random nucleotides labeled each cDNA molecule. In TCRdb, the 5' RACE reads were re-called with MiXCR into one record per CDR3 protein. The table includes about 970,000 distinct CDR3 sequences, just over 50% detected once.

The rearrangement uses TRBV6-6 and TRBJ2-1, with TRBD2 matching 14 bases. Sample: blood. The receptor was isolated from a woman in her sixties in good health. In nucleotides, the CDR3 is TGTGCCAGCGCAACGACTAGCGGGAGGGGCAATGAGCAGTTCTTC. Amino acids: CASATTSGRGNEQFF.